By its share, the clone carrying this T cell receptor (beta chain) is large. This CDR3 spans 15 amino acids. Per germline, CDR1 LNHDA and CDR2 SQIVND (reference sequence). The V gene lost 3 bases and the J gene lost 4 bases, with 15 bases spanning the gap. This sample is drawn from a study of blood T cell repertoires in COVID-19. The wider study: Samples representing acute and convalescent COVID-19 were sourced from the United States, Italy and Spain. The analysed material was cDNA or gDNA that came from T cells, B-cell-depleted T cells, or PBMCs.

Authors' data handling: The authors estimated nucleated cell counts from reference gene primer amplification. TCRdb's table, derived via immunoSEQ multiplex PCR, lists solely in-frame clones and lacks some. The DNA was the basis for D and trimming; V, J and clone size are from that table. Of about 34,000 clones in the sample, about 90% were seen once. The receptor was derived from a human donor with active COVID-19. The donor label of this sample is uncertain. Specimen: peripheral blood. The genes are TRBV19 and TRBJ1-2; tentative D call: TRBD1 (6 bases). The CDR3 coding sequence is TGTGCCAGTAGTATCCTTCCAGGGGCGAGCTATGGCTACACCTTC. Translating it yields CASSILPGASYGYTF.